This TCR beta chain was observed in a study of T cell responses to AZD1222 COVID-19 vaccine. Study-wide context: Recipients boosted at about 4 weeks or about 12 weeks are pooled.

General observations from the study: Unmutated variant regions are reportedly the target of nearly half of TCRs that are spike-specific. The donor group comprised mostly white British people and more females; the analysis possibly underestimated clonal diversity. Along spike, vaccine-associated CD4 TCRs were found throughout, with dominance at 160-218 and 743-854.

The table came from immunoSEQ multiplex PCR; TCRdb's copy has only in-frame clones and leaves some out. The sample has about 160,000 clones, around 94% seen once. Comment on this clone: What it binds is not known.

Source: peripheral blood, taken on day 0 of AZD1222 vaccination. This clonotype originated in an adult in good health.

CDR3 protein: CASSFTTGGAGNTIYF. Here the CDR3 DNA reads TGTGCCAGCAGCTTCACGACAGGGGGCGCGGGAAACACCATATATTTT. The rearrangement uses TRBV11-2 and TRBJ1-3; 10 bases fit TRBD1. Germline V lookup: CDR1 SGHAT, CDR2 FQNNGV. The junction had 6 bases not matched to a gene; V was cut back by 3 bases and J by 4 bases. The CDR3 extends over 16 amino acids.